The entry that follows covers one T cell receptor (beta chain) sequence. The source of the sample is a study of blood T cell repertoires in COVID-19. For the study at large: Whether acute or convalescent, the COVID-19 samples came from the United States, Italy and Spain.

The CDR3 loop spans 16 amino acids. Germline V lookup: CDR1 MGHRA, CDR2 YSYEKL. Trimming left V 3 bases short and J 0 bases short, with 12 bases between. Only in-frame clones appear in the TCRdb table, and some are missing; sequencing was by immunoSEQ multiplex PCR. The data contain 250,000 to 400,000 clones, about nine tenths of them seen just once; the ten biggest clones take up about 1.5%. V is TRBV4-1 and J is TRBJ2-1; TRBD2 is a possible D gene (7 bases). The sample was peripheral blood. The TCR comes from a woman aged 25-40 years with COVID-19, enrolled during active disease. The CDR3 region is CASSHPRGGSYNEQFF. CDR3 in DNA: TGCGCCAGCAGCCACCCGAGGGGGGGCTCCTACAATGAGCAGTTCTTC.